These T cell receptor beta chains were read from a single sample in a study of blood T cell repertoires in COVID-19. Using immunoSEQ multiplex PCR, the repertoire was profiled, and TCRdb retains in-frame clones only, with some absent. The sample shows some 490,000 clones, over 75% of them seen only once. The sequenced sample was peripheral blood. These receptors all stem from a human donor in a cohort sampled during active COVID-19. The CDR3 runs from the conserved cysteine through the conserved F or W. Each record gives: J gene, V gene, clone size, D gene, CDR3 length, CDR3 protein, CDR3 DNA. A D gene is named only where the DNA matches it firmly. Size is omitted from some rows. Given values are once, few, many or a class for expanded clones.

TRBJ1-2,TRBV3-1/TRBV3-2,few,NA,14,CASSQGGTGYGYTF,TGTGCCAGCAGCCAAGGGGGCACCGGCTATGGCTACACCTTC
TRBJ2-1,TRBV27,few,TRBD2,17,CASSSRTSGGGYNEQFF,TGTGCCAGCAGTTCGAGGACTAGCGGAGGGGGGTACAATGAGCAGTTCTTC
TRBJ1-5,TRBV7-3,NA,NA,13,CASSLSSNQPQHF,TGTGCCAGCAGCTTATCGAGCAATCAGCCCCAGCATTTT
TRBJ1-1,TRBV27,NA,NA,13,CASSRAKNTEAFF,TGTGCCAGCAGTAGAGCAAAGAACACTGAAGCTTTCTTT
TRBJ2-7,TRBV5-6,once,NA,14,CASSSFGSWGEQYF,TGTGCCAGCAGCTCGTTCGGGAGTTGGGGCGAGCAGTACTTC
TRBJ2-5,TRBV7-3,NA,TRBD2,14,CASSLSGTQETQYF,TGTGCCAGCAGTCTTAGCGGGACCCAAGAGACCCAGTACTTC
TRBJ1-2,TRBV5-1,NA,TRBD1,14,CASSSGTGGYGYTF,TGCGCCAGCAGCTCGGGGACAGGAGGCTATGGCTACACCTTC
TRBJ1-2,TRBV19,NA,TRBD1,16,CASTKTRDRGSYGYTF,TGTGCCAGTACTAAAACCCGGGACAGGGGCAGCTATGGCTACACCTTC
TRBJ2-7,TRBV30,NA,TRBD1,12,CAWSPRTGRQYF,TGTGCCTGGAGTCCTAGGACAGGTAGACAGTACTTC
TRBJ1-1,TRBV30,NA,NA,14,CAWSVGQAGTEAFF,TGTGCCTGGAGTGTCGGCCAGGCGGGCACTGAAGCTTTCTTT
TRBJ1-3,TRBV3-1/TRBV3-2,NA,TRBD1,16,CASSQGQGAGGNTIYF,TGTGCCAGCAGCCAAGGGCAGGGGGCGGGCGGAAACACCATATATTTT
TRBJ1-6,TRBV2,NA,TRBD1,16,CASSDFRTGVNSPLHF,TGTGCCAGCAGTGACTTTCGGACAGGGGTGAATTCACCCCTCCACTTT
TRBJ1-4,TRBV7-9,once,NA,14,CASSLSGLNEKLFF,TGTGCCAGCAGCTTATCAGGACTTAATGAAAAACTGTTTTTT
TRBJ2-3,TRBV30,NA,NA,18,CAWSVPPSRRRTTDTQYF,TGTGCCTGGAGTGTACCTCCCTCCCGACGGAGAACCACAGATACGCAGTATTTT
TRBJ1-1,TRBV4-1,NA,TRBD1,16,CASSQLGTAVRAEAFF,TGCGCCAGCAGCCAGCTCGGGACAGCCGTCCGTGCTGAAGCTTTCTTT
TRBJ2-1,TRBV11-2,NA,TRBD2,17,CASSLDRTSGRMREQFF,TGTGCCAGCAGCTTAGACCGGACTAGCGGGAGAATGAGGGAGCAGTTCTTC
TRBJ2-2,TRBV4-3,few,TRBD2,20,CASSPETGKGLAEVPGELFF,TGCGCCAGCAGCCCGGAAACAGGGAAGGGACTAGCGGAGGTACCGGGAGAGCTGTTTTTT
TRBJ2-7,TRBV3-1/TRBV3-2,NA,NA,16,CASSQGAGAAGREQYF,TGTGCCAGCAGCCAAGGGGCCGGTGCTGCGGGGCGCGAGCAGTACTTC
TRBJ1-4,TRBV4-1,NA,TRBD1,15,CASSLTGLLNEKLFF,TGCGCCAGCAGCCTGACAGGGCTACTGAATGAAAAACTGTTTTTT
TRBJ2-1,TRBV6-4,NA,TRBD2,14,CASSVAGRYNEQFF,TGTGCCAGCAGTGTAGCGGGCCGGTACAATGAGCAGTTCTTC
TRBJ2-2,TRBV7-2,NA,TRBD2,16,CASSLSGGSGTGELFF,TGTGCCAGCAGCTTATCGGGCGGGAGTGGTACCGGGGAGCTGTTTTTT
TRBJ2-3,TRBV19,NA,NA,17,CASSILDSPTRTDTQYF,TGTGCCAGTAGTATTTTAGACAGCCCGACAAGGACAGATACGCAGTATTTT
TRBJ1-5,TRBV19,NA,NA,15,CASSIGTVADQPQHF,TGTGCCAGTAGTATAGGGACAGTGGCGGACCAGCCCCAGCATTTT
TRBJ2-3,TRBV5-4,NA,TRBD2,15,CASSPGTSGSFTQYF,TGTGCCAGCAGCCCGGGGACTAGCGGGAGTTTTACGCAGTATTTT
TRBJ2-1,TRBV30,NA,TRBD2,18,CAWSVHRNYSGIRNEQFF,TGTGCCTGGAGTGTACACCGAAATTATAGCGGGATCAGGAATGAGCAGTTCTTC
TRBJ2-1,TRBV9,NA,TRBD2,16,CASSVSGGPPYNEQFF,TGTGCCAGCAGCGTCTCGGGGGGACCTCCCTACAATGAGCAGTTCTTC
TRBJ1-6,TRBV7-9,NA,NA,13,CASSTTEDSPLHF,TGTGCCAGCAGCACGACAGAAGATTCACCCCTCCACTTT
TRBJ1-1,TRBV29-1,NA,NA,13,CSGTGLRNTEAFF,TGCAGCGGAACAGGGCTCCGTAACACTGAAGCTTTCTTT
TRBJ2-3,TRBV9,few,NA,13,CASSVAGVDTQYF,TGTGCCAGCAGCGTAGCCGGGGTCGATACGCAGTATTTT
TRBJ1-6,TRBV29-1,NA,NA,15,CSVSTGGNGGSPLHF,TGCAGCGTTTCAACTGGGGGGAATGGTGGTTCACCCCTCCACTTT
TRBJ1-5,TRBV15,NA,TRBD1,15,CATSRQRQGHQPQHF,TGTGCCACCAGCAGACAAAGACAGGGCCATCAGCCCCAGCATTTT
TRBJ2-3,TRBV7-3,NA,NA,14,CASSSLPITDTQYF,TGTGCCAGCAGCTCTCTTCCTATCACAGATACGCAGTATTTT
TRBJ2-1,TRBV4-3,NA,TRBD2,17,CASSQERTSGRGNEQFF,TGCGCCAGCAGCCAAGAGAGAACTAGCGGGAGAGGGAATGAGCAGTTCTTC
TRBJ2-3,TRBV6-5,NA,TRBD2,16,CASSFGTSGHTDTQYF,TGTGCCAGCAGTTTTGGGACTAGCGGTCACACAGATACGCAGTATTTT
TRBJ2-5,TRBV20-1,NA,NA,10,CSVGEETQYF,TGCAGTGTGGGAGAAGAGACCCAGTACTTC
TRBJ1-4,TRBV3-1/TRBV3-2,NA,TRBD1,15,CASSQAGGGGEKLFF,TGTGCCAGCAGCCAAGCAGGGGGCGGAGGTGAAAAACTGTTTTTT
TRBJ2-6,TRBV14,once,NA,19,CASSQVYGGMNSGANVLTF,TGTGCCAGCAGCCAAGTTTACGGGGGAATGAACTCTGGGGCCAACGTCCTGACTTTC
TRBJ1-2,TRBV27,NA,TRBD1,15,CASSLKTGGGYGYTF,TGTGCCAGCAGTTTAAAAACAGGGGGAGGCTATGGCTACACCTTC
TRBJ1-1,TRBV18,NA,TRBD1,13,CASSGQGNTEAFF,TGTGCCAGCTCAGGACAGGGAAACACTGAAGCTTTCTTT
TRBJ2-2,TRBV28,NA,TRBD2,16,CASSRAGGPVTGELFF,TGTGCCAGCAGTAGAGCGGGAGGGCCGGTCACCGGGGAGCTGTTTTTT
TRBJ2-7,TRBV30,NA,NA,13,CAWSEERVSEQYF,TGTGCCTGGAGTGAGGAGCGGGTCTCCGAGCAGTACTTC
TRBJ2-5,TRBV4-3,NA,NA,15,CASSQVAGDEETQYF,TGCGCCAGCAGCCAAGTCGCAGGGGATGAAGAGACCCAGTACTTC
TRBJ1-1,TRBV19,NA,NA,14,CASSIDGGGAEAFF,TGTGCCAGTAGTATAGACGGAGGGGGGGCTGAAGCTTTCTTT
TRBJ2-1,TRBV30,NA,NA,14,CAWSIGFGYNEQFF,TGTGCCTGGAGTATAGGTTTCGGGTACAATGAGCAGTTCTTC
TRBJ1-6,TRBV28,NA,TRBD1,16,CASRPSTGDYNSPLHF,TGTGCCAGCAGGCCGTCGACAGGGGACTATAATTCACCCCTCCACTTT
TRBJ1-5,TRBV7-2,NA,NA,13,CASSLVMNQPQHF,TGTGCCAGCAGCTTAGTCATGAATCAGCCCCAGCATTTT
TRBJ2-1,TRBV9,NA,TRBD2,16,CASSVGSSGTAERQFF,TGTGCCAGCAGCGTAGGGTCTAGCGGGACCGCCGAGAGGCAGTTCTTC
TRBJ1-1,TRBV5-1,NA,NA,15,CASSLAGPMNTEAFF,TGCGCCAGCAGCTTGGCAGGGCCCATGAACACTGAAGCTTTCTTT
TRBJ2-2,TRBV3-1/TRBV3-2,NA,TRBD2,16,CASSRRSGGHTGELFF,TGTGCCAGCAGCCGCCGGAGCGGGGGTCACACCGGGGAGCTGTTTTTT